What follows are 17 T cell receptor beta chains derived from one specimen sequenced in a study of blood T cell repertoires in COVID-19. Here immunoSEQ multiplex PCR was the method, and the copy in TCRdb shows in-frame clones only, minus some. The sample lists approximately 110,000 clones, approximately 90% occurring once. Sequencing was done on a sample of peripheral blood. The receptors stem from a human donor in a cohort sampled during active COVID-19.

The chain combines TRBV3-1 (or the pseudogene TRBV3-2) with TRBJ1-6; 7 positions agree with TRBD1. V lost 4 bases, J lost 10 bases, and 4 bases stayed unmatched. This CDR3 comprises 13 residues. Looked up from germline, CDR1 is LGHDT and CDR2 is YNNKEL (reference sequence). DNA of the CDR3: TGTGCCAGCAGCCCAACAGGGGAATCACCCCTCCACTTT. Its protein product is CASSPTGESPLHF.

The CDR3 sequence is CASSIGQGGYGYTF. The CDR3 bases are TGTGCCAGCAGCATCGGACAGGGCGGCTATGGCTACACCTTC. This sequence joins TRBV7-9 and TRBJ1-2; TRBD1 aligns across 8 bases. CDR1 and CDR2 from the germline V gene are SEHNR and FQNEAQ (reference sequence). Trimming at V came to 5 bases and at J to 4 bases, leaving 6 bases not matched to a gene. The CDR3 has 14 residues.

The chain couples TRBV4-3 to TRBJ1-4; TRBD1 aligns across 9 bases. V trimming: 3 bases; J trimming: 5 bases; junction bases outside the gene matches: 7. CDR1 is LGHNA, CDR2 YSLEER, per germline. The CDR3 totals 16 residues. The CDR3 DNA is TGCGCCAGCAGCCAGTTTCGGGACAGGGTCAATGAAAAACTGTTTTTT. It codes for CASSQFRDRVNEKLFF.

The CDR3 loop is CASSPRDSPTDTQYF. The CDR3 nucleotides read TGTGCCAGCAGCCCTCGGGACAGCCCCACAGATACGCAGTATTTT. The chain is built from TRBV7-3 and TRBJ2-3; TRBD1 agrees at 7 bases. Germline trimming cut 5 bases from V and 2 bases from J; bases unmatched to any gene: 7. The CDR3 extends over 15 amino acids. The germline CDR1 and CDR2 sequences are SGHTA and FQGTGA.

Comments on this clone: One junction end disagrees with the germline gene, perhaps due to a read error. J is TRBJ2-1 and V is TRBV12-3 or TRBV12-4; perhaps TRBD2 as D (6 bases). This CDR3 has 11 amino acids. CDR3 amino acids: CASSLGDSPFF. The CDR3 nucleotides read TGTGCCAGCAGCTTAGGGGACTCCCCGTTCTTC.

The CDR3 region has the DNA TGTGCCACCAGTGATGGGCCCGATGGCTACACCTTC. This gives the protein CATSDGPDGYTF. This rearrangement joins TRBV24-1 to TRBJ1-2; no reliable D call. Per germline, CDR1 KGHDR and CDR2 SFDVKD. CDR3 length: 12 amino acids. V gave up 3 bases and J gave up 6 bases, with 7 bases separating them.

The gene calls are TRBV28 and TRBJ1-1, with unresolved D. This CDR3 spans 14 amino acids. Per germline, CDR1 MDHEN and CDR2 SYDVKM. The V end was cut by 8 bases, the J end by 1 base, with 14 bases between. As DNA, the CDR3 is TGTGCCAGCGGGATCGGGGTCCCGAACACTGAAGCTTTCTTT. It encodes CASGIGVPNTEAFF. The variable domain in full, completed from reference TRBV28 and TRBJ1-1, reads DVKVTQSSRYLVKRTGEKVFLECVQDMDHENMFWYRQDPGLGLRLIYFSYDVKMKEKGDIPEGYSVSREKKERFSLILESASTNQTSMYLCASGIGVPNTEAFFGQGTRLTVV.

CDR3 coding DNA: TGTGCCAGCAGCCAAGGCCCCGGGACAGTGAACACCGGGGAGCTGTTTTTT. Translation gives CASSQGPGTVNTGELFF. The rearrangement joins TRBV4-2 to TRBJ2-2; 7 nucleotides match TRBD1. Germline V gives CDR1 LGHNA, CDR2 YNFKEQ. V dropped 1 base and J dropped 1; count of bases not matched to a gene: 6. The CDR3 runs to 17 residues.

The CDR3 loop reads CASSSQGSGELFF. In DNA form, the CDR3 reads TGTGCCAGCAGCTCCCAGGGTTCCGGGGAGCTGTTTTTT. The V call is TRBV7-2, the J call TRBJ2-2; the D gene is possibly TRBD1 (5 bases). This CDR3 spans 13 amino acids. V was clipped by 4 bases and J by 6 bases, with 9 bases between them. Germline values: CDR1 SGHTA, CDR2 FQGNSA. Combining the CDR3 with reference TRBV7-2 and TRBJ2-2 gives the whole variable domain GAGVSQSPSNKVTEKGKDVELRCDPISGHTALYWYRQSLGQGLEFLIYFQGNSAPDKSGLPSDRFSAERTGGSVSTLTIQRTQQEDSAVYLCASSSQGSGELFFGEGSRLTVL.

CDR3 bases: TGCGCCAGCAGCCAAGAGACACACGTCGCCTACGAGCAGTACTTC. Translating it yields CASSQETHVAYEQYF. V usage is TRBV4-1 and J usage is TRBJ2-7; D remains unclear. CDR3 length: 15 residues. CDR1 is MGHRA and CDR2 is YSYEKL in the germline V gene. The ends were cut back, 0 bases at V and 2 bases at J, with 11 bases in the middle.

The DNA for the CDR3 is TGTGCCAGCAGCCAAAGCGGGAGGAGGTACGAGCAGTACTTC. It encodes CASSQSGRRYEQYF. This chain uses TRBV13 with TRBJ2-7; 9 bases agree with TRBD2. V was pared by 5 bases and J by 4 bases, with 6 bases of the junction left unmatched. Germline V gene sequence: CDR1 PRHDT, CDR2 FYEKMQ (reference sequence). CDR3 size: 14 residues.

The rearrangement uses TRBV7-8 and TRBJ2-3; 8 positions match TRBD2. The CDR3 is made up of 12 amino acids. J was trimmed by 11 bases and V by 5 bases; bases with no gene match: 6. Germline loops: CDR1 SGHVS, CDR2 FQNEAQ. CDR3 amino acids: CASSPDGGGQYF. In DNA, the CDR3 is TGTGCCAGCAGCCCAGACGGGGGGGGGCAGTATTTT. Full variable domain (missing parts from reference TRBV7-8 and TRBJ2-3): GAGVSQSPRYKVAKRGQDVALRCDPISGHVSLFWYQQALGQGPEFLTYFQNEAQLDKSGLPSDRFFAERPEGSVSTLKIQRTQQEDSAVYLCASSPDGGGQYFGPGTRLTVL.

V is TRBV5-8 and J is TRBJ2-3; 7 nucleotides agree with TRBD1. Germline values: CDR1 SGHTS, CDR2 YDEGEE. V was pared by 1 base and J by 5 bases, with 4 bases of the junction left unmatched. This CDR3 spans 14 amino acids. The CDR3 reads CASSLKGALDTQYF. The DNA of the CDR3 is TGTGCCAGCAGCTTGAAGGGGGCTCTAGATACGCAGTATTTT.

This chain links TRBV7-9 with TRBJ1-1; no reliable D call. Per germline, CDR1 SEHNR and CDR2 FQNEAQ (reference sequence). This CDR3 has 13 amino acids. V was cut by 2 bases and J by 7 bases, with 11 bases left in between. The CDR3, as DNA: TGTGCCAGCAGCTTACCCTCCGGGATTGAAGCTTTCTTT. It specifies CASSLPSGIEAFF.

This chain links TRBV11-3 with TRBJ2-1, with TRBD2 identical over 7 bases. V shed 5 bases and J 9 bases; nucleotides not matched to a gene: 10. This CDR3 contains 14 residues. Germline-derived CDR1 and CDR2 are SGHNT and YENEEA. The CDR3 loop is CASSPIGGRGEQFF. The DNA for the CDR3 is TGTGCCAGCAGCCCCATTGGGGGGAGGGGTGAGCAGTTCTTC.

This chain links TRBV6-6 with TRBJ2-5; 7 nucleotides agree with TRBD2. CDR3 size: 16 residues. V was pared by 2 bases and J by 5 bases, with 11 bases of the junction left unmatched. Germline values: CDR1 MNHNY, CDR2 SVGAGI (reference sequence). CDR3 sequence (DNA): TGTGCCAGCAGTTACGGTGTCGCGGGAGCTCAGGAGACCCAGTACTTC. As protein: CASSYGVAGAQETQYF.

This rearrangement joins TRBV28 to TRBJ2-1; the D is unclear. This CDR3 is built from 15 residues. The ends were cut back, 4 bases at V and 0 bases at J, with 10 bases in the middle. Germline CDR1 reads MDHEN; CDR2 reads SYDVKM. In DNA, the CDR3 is TGTGCCAGCAGTTACCCCCCGAGCTCCTACAATGAGCAGTTCTTC. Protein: CASSYPPSSYNEQFF.